This TCR beta chain was observed in a study of blood T cells in healthy people across ages. Germline V gives CDR1 SGHTA, CDR2 FQGNSA. There are 14 residues in the CDR3. Regarding the study as a whole: Investigators treated diversity estimates from one million T cells as underestimates. Higher diversity and more naive CD4+ cells were features of long-lived donors, compared to aged donors.

Turning to this clonotype: The antigen remains unidentified. Compared with germline, one end of the junction differs, possibly owing to a read error.

Together with a sample-barcoded 5' primer, a J-beta primer mix was included in a second PCR lasting about 7 to 11 cycles. MiXCR was run by TCRdb on the 5' RACE reads, yielding one entry per CDR3 protein. This sample carries about 1,800,000 distinct CDR3 sequences, about 28% of them seen once, and the ten largest clones take about 8%. The receptor comes from a young woman in good health. The sequenced sample was blood. This rearrangement joins TRBV7-2 to TRBJ1-5, with TRBD1 as a possible D gene (5 bases). The CDR3 DNA is TGTGCCATCAGCCGCTGGGGGGGTGATCAGCCCCAGCATTTT. Amino acid sequence: CAISRWGGDQPQHF.